This TCR beta chain was sequenced for a study of beta chain features in type 1 diabetes. Study observations and caveats: Type 1 diabetes patients had moderately but significantly shorter TCRB CDR3s in all four CD4+ subsets.

On this clone itself: Antigen: not known.

This CDR3 has 15 amino acids. The germline V gene has CDR1 SGHRS and CDR2 YFSETQ. The germline V and J ends were trimmed by 4 bases and 1 base, with 14 bases remaining between them. The authors reverse transcribed all of the isolated RNA, so sequencing captured expressed TCRB transcripts. Method: immunoSEQ multiplex PCR; TCRdb's copy keeps in-frame clones and lacks some. The sample includes about 740,000 clones, around an eighth of them seen just once. The clonotype was recovered from a man aged 18 to 30 with type 1 diabetes. The sample was naive CD4+ T cells from blood. This sequence joins TRBV5-1 and TRBJ1-1; D is undetermined. The DNA for the CDR3 is TGCGCCAGCAGCCCCCGCGAAGGGCAGAACACTGAAGCTTTCTTT. Translated, it gives CASSPREGQNTEAFF.